This TCR beta chain was sequenced during a study of CD8+CD57+ T cells in acquired aplastic anemia. Comments on this clonotype: Its antigen remains unidentified.

Profiling of TCR beta VDJ combinations and CDR3 sequences used genomic DNA as template. MiXCR was run by TCRdb on the reads, yielding one entry per CDR3 protein. The sample holds approximately 160,000 distinct CDR3 sequences, about 45% seen once. Between the trimmed V and J ends, which lost 3 bases and 9 bases, there was a span of 8 bases. The CDR3 is 11 residues long. Germline V gene sequence: CDR1 SGHAT, CDR2 FQNNGV. The study, taken as a whole, reports: Common to patients and controls were 25 to 30 CD8+ CDR3 sequences.

Individuals selected for sequencing had exhibited CD8+CD57+ cell expansion on flow cytometry. The clonotype originates from a human donor with aplastic anemia. The genes are TRBV11-2 and TRBJ1-1; D possibly corresponds to TRBD1 (5 bases). The sequenced material came from sorted CD4+, CD8+, or CD8+CD57+ T cells (not recorded which) from PBMCs. CDR3 in amino acids: CASSLTAQAFF. CDR3 nucleotide sequence: TGTGCCAGCAGCTTGACAGCTCAAGCTTTCTTT.